This entry features one T cell receptor (beta chain) sequence. The CDR3 loop spans 14 amino acids. Per the germline V gene, CDR1 is MDHEN and CDR2 is SYDVKM. The J segment lost 5 bases and the V segment lost 5 bases, leaving 1 base of the junction unmatched. These data belong to a study of control samples from healthy donors and cancer patients. The data were produced by immunoSEQ multiplex PCR, yet TCRdb's version contains in-frame clones alone and is incomplete. The repertoire consists of around 20,000 clones, with 85% occurring once and the leading ten covering 38%. The sequence derives from a man aged 55 to 69 with head and neck cancer. The sample comprised PBMCs. The genes are TRBV28 and TRBJ1-4; TRBD1 matches 11 bases. The CDR3 nucleotides read TGTGCCAGCAGTAGGGACAGGGGGAATGAAAAACTGTTTTTT. Residues: CASSRDRGNEKLFF.